This TCR beta chain derives from a study of cytomegalovirus exposure and HLA in healthy donors. Study details: Genetic ancestry analysis placed over 75% of the roughly 400 donors that were genotyped in the Caucasian-associated cluster.

The PCR made use of 60 Vbeta and 13 Jbeta primers. The data were produced by immunoSEQ multiplex PCR, yet TCRdb's version contains in-frame clones alone and is incomplete. The profile shows around 100,000 clones, over 70% of them singletons. V lost 6 bases and J lost 0, with 12 bases in between. This CDR3 has 15 amino acids. CDR1 is MNHEY and CDR2 is SVGAGI in the germline V gene. The source material was PBMCs. The TCR sequence derives from a man over 45 in good health and CMV-seropositive. The chain carries TRBV6-5 and TRBJ1-5; D is possibly TRBD1 (5 bases). CDR3 bases: TGTGCCAGCAGGCCTCGACAGTATAGCAATCAGCCCCAGCATTTT. Translating it yields CASRPRQYSNQPQHF.